This T cell receptor beta chain emerged from a study of neurological immune-mediated disorders. Study-wide findings and caveats: The study found no CDR3 amino acid sequences shared by expanded clones across subjects, suggesting private repertoires in all groups. The level of TCR clonal expansion was highest in patients with HTLV-1-associated myelopathy and lowest in multiple sclerosis, where it fell below the level seen in healthy controls.

The cDNA came from 5'RACE with 10-nucleotide random UMIs. From the 5' RACE reads, TCRdb called clonotypes with MiXCR, one entry per CDR3 protein. In the table there are 45,000 to 65,000 distinct CDR3 sequences, about 4% of which are singletons. Stored at -80 C, 2 million PBMCs were the source of the unsorted libraries. This clonotype was picked up many times. Its antigen is unidentified. V lost 5 bases and J lost 1, with 17 bases in between. CDR3 length: 16 amino acids. Looked up from germline, CDR1 is LNHNV and CDR2 is YYDKDF (reference sequence). The rearrangement links TRBV15 to TRBJ1-2; no definite D call. Input material: PBMCs. This receptor was identified in a man in his fifties or sixties with multiple sclerosis. The CDR3 spells CATSPRRVTINYGYTF. The CDR3 DNA sequence: TGTGCCACCAGCCCCCGACGGGTCACGATTAACTATGGCTACACCTTC.